Below are 9 T cell receptor beta chains sequenced from a single sample in a study of shared clonotypes between healthy human individuals. Sequenced by immunoSEQ multiplex PCR; TCRdb stores in-frame clones only, minus some. The table records millions of clones, more than 80% of them present only once. Sequencing used naive CD4+ T cells sorted from blood. The sample's subset: CD45RA+ positively selected. The receptors come from a young man in good health.

The chain combines TRBV28 with TRBJ2-7, with 9 bases identical to TRBD1. The CDR3 loop spans 15 amino acids. The ends lost 9 bases at V and 1 base at J; junction bases unmatched: 10. CDR1 MDHEN and CDR2 SYDVKM come from the germline V gene. The CDR3 bases are TGTGCCAGTACACACGACAGGGGGGGATCCTACGAGCAGTACTTC. Its translation is CASTHDRGGSYEQYF.

V gene TRBV29-1 combines with J gene TRBJ2-1; 8 positions agree with TRBD2. Germline V gives CDR1 SQVTM, CDR2 ANQGSEA. The CDR3 totals 13 residues. V shed 7 bases and J 0 bases; nucleotides not matched to a gene: 2. Written as DNA, the CDR3 is TGCAGCGGGGGACTAGTCTCCTACAATGAGCAGTTCTTC. It yields the protein CSGGLVSYNEQFF.

Concerning this clone: Other DNA sequences from this sample encode an identical CDR3 as well. The chain is built from TRBV5-1 and TRBJ2-3, with D maybe TRBD2 (5 bases). The CDR3 consists of 16 residues. The ends were cut back, 1 base at V and 0 bases at J, with 12 bases in the middle. Germline V lookup: CDR1 SGHRS, CDR2 YFSETQ. CDR3 loop: CASSLSAGTSTDTQYF. The DNA of the CDR3 is TGCGCCAGCAGCTTGTCCGCGGGTACTAGCACAGATACGCAGTATTTT.

This chain connects TRBV7-3 to TRBJ2-1; 9 nucleotides match TRBD2. This CDR3 has 16 residues. Germline CDR1 and CDR2: SGHTA and FQGTGA. The trim removed 4 bases at V and 3 bases at J, leaving 7 bases unmatched. The CDR3 coding sequence is TGTGCCAGCAGCTCACGGACTAGCGCTTACTACAATGAGCAGTTCTTC. It codes for CASSSRTSAYYNEQFF.

This chain connects TRBV4-2 to TRBJ2-1; D not resolved. Trimming cost V 2 bases and J 6 bases, with 14 bases left between them. There are 15 residues in the CDR3. Germline loops: CDR1 LGHNA, CDR2 YNFKEQ. The CDR3 region is CASSQILGNSNEQFF. In DNA, the CDR3 is TGTGCCAGCAGCCAAATCCTAGGGAACAGCAATGAGCAGTTCTTC.

The chain recombines TRBV11-2 with TRBJ1-6; possible D gene TRBD1, 6 bases. The ends were cut back, 1 base at V and 14 bases at J, with 18 bases in the middle. Germline loops: CDR1 SGHAT, CDR2 FQNNGV. There are 15 residues in the CDR3. The CDR3 sequence: CASSLAKTGGLALHF. The CDR3 DNA reads as TGTGCCAGCAGCTTAGCCAAGACAGGCGGTCTGGCCCTCCACTTT.

This rearrangement joins TRBV18 to TRBJ2-1, with 8 bases that match TRBD2. Per the germline V gene, CDR1 is KGHSH and CDR2 is LQKENI. The CDR3 is made up of 16 amino acids. V was pared by 0 bases and J by 6 bases, with 7 bases of the junction left unmatched. In nucleotides, the CDR3 is TGTGCCAGCTCACCACCCGGCGGGGGGCGCGGCAATGAGCAGTTCTTC. Translating it yields CASSPPGGGRGNEQFF.

The chain employs TRBV5-1 and TRBJ2-7; possible D gene TRBD1, 5 bases. V gave up 2 bases and J gave up 1 base, with 10 bases separating them. The CDR3 has 14 amino acids. CDR1 and CDR2 from the germline V gene are SGHRS and YFSETQ. The CDR3 region has the DNA TGCGCCAGCAGCTTATGGCCAGGGTCCTACGAGCAGTACTTC. Its protein is CASSLWPGSYEQYF.

This clone has a handful of counts. V usage is TRBV5-1 and J usage is TRBJ2-1, with TRBD1 identical over 10 bases. Unmatched junction bases numbered 6, after V lost 4 bases and J lost 8 bases. The CDR3 length is 14 residues. Germline V gene data show CDR1 as SGHRS and CDR2 as YFSETQ. The CDR3 region has the DNA TGCGCCAGCAGCACCTCGGGACAGGGGTATGAGCAGTTCTTC. This translates into CASSTSGQGYEQFF. The full variable domain, in which reference TRBV5-1 and TRBJ2-1 provide the parts outside the CDR3, is KAGVTQTPRYLIKTRGQQVTLSCSPISGHRSVSWYQQTPGQGLQFLFEYFSETQRNKGNFPGRFSGRQFSNSRSEMNVSTLELGDSALYLCASSTSGQGYEQFFGPGTRLTVL.